These 23 T cell receptor beta chains were all obtained from the same sample, sequenced in a study of blood T cell repertoires in COVID-19 (dated by TCRdb to the early 2020s). The library was prepared using the immunoSEQ multiplex PCR assay. Held by TCRdb, this immuneACCESS table contains in-frame sequences only and omits some clones. Under half of the omission traces to an unresolved V gene where checked; the cause of the rest is unknown. Recorded for this sample are approximately 96,000 clones; over 90% of them occurred a single time. Less than 5% of the sample is taken by the ten largest. The sequenced material came from peripheral blood. The receptors were sampled from a human donor with active COVID-19. The donor label of this sample is uncertain.

The rearrangement links TRBV6-5 to TRBJ1-2; 9 bases are a match to TRBD1. V trimming: 1 base; J trimming: 3 bases; junction bases outside the gene matches: 3. Germline loops: CDR1 MNHEY, CDR2 SVGAGI. The CDR3 is 15 residues long. The CDR3 region is CASSYYRGLDYGYTF. CDR3 nucleotides: TGTGCCAGCAGTTACTACAGGGGGCTAGACTATGGCTACACCTTC.

The chain couples TRBV28 to TRBJ2-1; 13 bases line up with TRBD2. Germline CDR1 reads MDHEN; CDR2 reads SYDVKM. The length of the CDR3 is 19 residues. V dropped 5 bases and J dropped 0; count of bases not matched to a gene: 10. CDR3 DNA sequence: TGTGCCAGCAGTAAGTCTACGGGACTAGCGGGACTCTCCTACAATGAGCAGTTCTTC. Translation: CASSKSTGLAGLSYNEQFF.

This rearrangement joins TRBV5-5 to TRBJ2-7; D call uncertain. With 0 bases removed from V and 12 bases from J, the gap between germline ends came to 22 bases. CDR3 size: 15 residues. Germline lookup yields CDR1 SGHKS and CDR2 YYEKEE (reference sequence). CDR3 coding DNA: TGTGCCAGCAGCTTGGATTGGTCTTTCCGAATCCTACCGTACTTC. It encodes CASSLDWSFRILPYF.

Comments on this clone: The same CDR3 arises from other DNA sequences in this sample as well. This chain links TRBV29-1 with TRBJ1-3; 7 positions match TRBD1. Germline V gene sequence: CDR1 SQVTM, CDR2 ANQGSEA. The CDR3 spans 11 residues. The chain's CDR3 is CSTGEGNTIYF. The CDR3 nucleotides read TGCAGTACAGGGGAAGGAAACACCATATATTTT.

The J gene is TRBJ1-1, the V gene TRBV7-6; TRBD1 matches at 9 bases. From germline, CDR1 is SGHVS and CDR2 FNYEAQ. The V gene end was trimmed by 6 bases and the J gene end by 4 bases; junction bases not matched to a gene: 15. The CDR3 length is 17 residues. The CDR3 nucleotides read TGTGCCAGCAGTCCGGGGACAGGGAGGGCGTATGGCACTGAAGCTTTCTTT. It is translated as CASSPGTGRAYGTEAFF.

CDR3 amino acids: CASSLRLGQHQETQYF. As DNA, the CDR3 is TGTGCCAGCAGTCTTAGATTAGGACAGCACCAAGAGACCCAGTACTTC. The rearrangement uses TRBV7-9 and TRBJ2-5; D is possibly TRBD1 (6 bases). The CDR3 contains 16 residues. V lost 6 bases, J lost 0 bases, and 17 bases lay in between. Germline-derived CDR1 and CDR2 are SEHNR and FQNEAQ (reference sequence).

The V and J genes are TRBV7-2 and TRBJ1-3; D gene ambiguous. The CDR3 runs 15 residues. Germline V lookup: CDR1 SGHTA, CDR2 FQGNSA. V gave up 2 bases and J gave up 0 bases, with 8 bases separating them. CDR3 nucleotide sequence: TGTGCCAGCAGCTTAACGGGGTCCTCTGGAAACACCATATATTTT. Protein sequence: CASSLTGSSGNTIYF.

The CDR3 sequence: CASRTSGRGQETQYF. CDR3 nucleotide sequence: TGTGCCAGTAGGACTAGCGGGAGGGGTCAAGAGACCCAGTACTTC. The chain joins TRBV19 to TRBJ2-5, with TRBD2 matching over 14 bases. V lost 6 bases to trimming and J lost 2 bases; unmatched junction nucleotides: 2. The CDR3 is 15 residues long. Germline assignment: CDR1 LNHDA and CDR2 SQIVND (reference sequence). Together with reference TRBV19 and TRBJ2-5, the CDR3 gives the full variable domain: DGGITQSPKYLFRKEGQNVTLSCEQNLNHDAMYWYRQDPGQGLRLIYYSQIVNDFQKGDIAEGYSVSREKKESFPLTVTSAQKNPTAFYLCASRTSGRGQETQYFGPGTRLLVL.

The V and J genes are TRBV18 and TRBJ1-4, with 7 bases fitting TRBD1. The J segment lost 5 bases and the V segment lost 0 bases, leaving 15 bases of the junction unmatched. The CDR3 extends over 19 amino acids. Germline V CDR1 and CDR2: KGHSH, LQKENI. CDR3 coding DNA: TGTGCCAGCTCACCACCGGCACAGGGGTACGGGTTCACAAATGAAAAACTGTTTTTT. Protein: CASSPPAQGYGFTNEKLFF.

This clone is a singleton in its sample. The CDR3 DNA reads TGTGCCAGCAGTGGGGGTAGCGGGGGTAATGAGCAGTTCTTC. Translation: CASSGGSGGNEQFF. The chain links TRBV6-4 to TRBJ2-1; TRBD2 matches at 9 bases. There are 14 residues in the CDR3. CDR1 is MRHNA, CDR2 SNTAGT, per germline. Trimming cost V 4 bases and J 7 bases; bases outside gene matches: 5.

The rearrangement uses TRBV7-8 and TRBJ2-1; D is undetermined. The CDR3 contains 12 residues. The V and J ends lost 2 bases and 6 bases respectively, with 5 bases between them. Germline V CDR1 and CDR2: SGHVS, FQNEAQ. The CDR3 sequence: CASSLISNEQFF. As DNA, the CDR3 is TGTGCCAGCAGCTTAATCTCCAATGAGCAGTTCTTC.

Only one count was recorded for this clone. V is TRBV13 and J is TRBJ2-1; 8 bases are shared with TRBD2. V lost 1 base and J lost 3; bases outside the gene matches: 8. The CDR3 runs 17 residues. CDR1 is PRHDT, CDR2 FYEKMQ, per germline (reference sequence). The CDR3 DNA reads TGTGCCAGCAGCTTAGTAAAAACGGGAGGGGTCTACAATGAGCAGTTCTTC. Translated: CASSLVKTGGVYNEQFF.

The CDR3: CASSARDSYNSPLHF. The CDR3, as DNA: TGTGCCAGCAGCGCCAGGGACAGTTATAATTCACCCCTCCACTTT. The chain combines TRBV9 with TRBJ1-6, with 7 bases matching TRBD1. After removal of 3 bases from V and 4 bases from J, the junction contained 4 bases not matched to a gene. CDR1 and CDR2 from the germline V gene are SGDLS and YYNGEE. This CDR3 has 15 amino acids.

The rearrangement uses TRBV29-1 and TRBJ2-6; D is possibly TRBD2 (5 bases). The V and J ends lost 5 bases and 3 bases respectively, with 17 bases between them. The CDR3 is made up of 16 amino acids. CDR1 and CDR2 from the germline V gene are SQVTM and ANQGSEA. This chain's CDR3 is CSVSNPGGHGANVLTF. In nucleotides, the CDR3 is TGCAGCGTTAGCAACCCGGGCGGGCATGGGGCCAACGTCCTGACTTTC.

This rearrangement joins TRBV6-5 to TRBJ1-1, with TRBD1 matching 9 bases. The CDR3 spans 14 residues. The trim removed 7 bases at V and 10 bases at J, leaving 13 bases unmatched. Germline CDR1 MNHEY, CDR2 SVGAGI. For the CDR3, the DNA is TGTGCCAGCATGGCCGACCCGTGGACAGGGGTAGCTTTCTTT. It specifies CASMADPWTGVAFF.

The rearrangement links TRBV11-2 to TRBJ2-5, with 9 bases that match TRBD2. This CDR3 is 16 amino acids long. V lost 5 bases, J lost 2 bases, and 9 bases stayed unmatched. Germline CDR1 is SGHAT and CDR2 is FQNNGV. The CDR3, as DNA: TGTGCCAGCAGCGTAGGGACTAGCAGACCGCAAGAGACCCAGTACTTC. As protein: CASSVGTSRPQETQYF.

This chain uses TRBV19 with TRBJ1-2; 8 bases agree with TRBD1. V lost 10 bases to trimming and J lost 4 bases; unmatched junction nucleotides: 11. CDR3 length equals 14 residues. Germline V CDR1 and CDR2: LNHDA, SQIVND (reference sequence). The DNA of the CDR3 is TGTGCCACGTCCAGACCAGGGGGCTCCTATGGCTACACCTTC. Amino acid sequence: CATSRPGGSYGYTF.

V and J are TRBV7-2 and TRBJ2-2, with 7 bases that match TRBD1. Losses at the gene ends were 2 bases for V and 4 bases for J; bases not matched to a gene: 4. The CDR3 is 15 amino acids. Germline V lookup: CDR1 SGHTA, CDR2 FQGNSA. CDR3 in DNA: TGTGCCAGCAGCTTAAAGGGGGCCGGCACCGGGGAGCTGTTTTTT. Encoded protein: CASSLKGAGTGELFF.

The rearrangement links TRBV11-2 to TRBJ2-2; TRBD2 might be the D (6 bases). The CDR3 length is 19 residues. Trimming pared 5 bases from V and 7 bases from J, leaving 29 bases between. In germline, CDR1 is SGHAT, CDR2 FQNNGV. The CDR3 DNA is TGTGCCAGCAGCCCCTTCATGTCGCTGCCTCGTGTAGCGGACGGGGAGCTGTTTTTT. It is translated as CASSPFMSLPRVADGELFF.

V and J are TRBV5-6 and TRBJ1-1; 7 nucleotides match TRBD1. V was pared by 3 bases and J by 1 base, with 9 bases of the junction left unmatched. CDR1 is SGHDT and CDR2 is YYEEEE in the germline V gene. CDR3 size: 16 residues. CDR3 region: CASSSNRGVRNTEAFF. The CDR3 DNA is TGTGCCAGCAGCTCCAACAGGGGTGTGAGGAACACTGAAGCTTTCTTT.

The V gene is TRBV18, the J gene TRBJ2-3; the match to TRBD1 covers 7 bases. Trimming at V came to 2 bases and at J to 4 bases, leaving 12 bases not matched to a gene. The CDR3 is 17 residues long. Germline V gene data show CDR1 as KGHSH and CDR2 as LQKENI. CDR3 coding DNA: TGTGCCAGCTCACCAGTAAGGGGACAGAGTTTTGCAGATACGCAGTATTTT. Encoded protein: CASSPVRGQSFADTQYF.

The chain combines TRBV11-2 with TRBJ2-2; a possible D gene is TRBD1 (5 bases). Trimming took 5 bases from V and 7 from J, leaving 14 bases between them. Germline V CDR1 and CDR2: SGHAT, FQNNGV. The CDR3 contains 14 residues. This CDR3 reads CASSALKGDGELFF. The CDR3 bases are TGTGCCAGCAGCGCACTAAAAGGGGACGGGGAGCTGTTTTTT.

The rearrangement links TRBV4-1 to TRBJ2-7, with a possible D match to TRBD1 (5 bases). Germline CDR1 is MGHRA and CDR2 is YSYEKL. The CDR3 length is 17 residues. V dropped 4 bases and J dropped 2 bases, with 21 bases sitting between them. For the CDR3, the DNA is TGCGCCAGCAGCCCAAGCTCCTGGGGCGAACCCACCTACGAGCAGTACTTC. Residues: CASSPSSWGEPTYEQYF.